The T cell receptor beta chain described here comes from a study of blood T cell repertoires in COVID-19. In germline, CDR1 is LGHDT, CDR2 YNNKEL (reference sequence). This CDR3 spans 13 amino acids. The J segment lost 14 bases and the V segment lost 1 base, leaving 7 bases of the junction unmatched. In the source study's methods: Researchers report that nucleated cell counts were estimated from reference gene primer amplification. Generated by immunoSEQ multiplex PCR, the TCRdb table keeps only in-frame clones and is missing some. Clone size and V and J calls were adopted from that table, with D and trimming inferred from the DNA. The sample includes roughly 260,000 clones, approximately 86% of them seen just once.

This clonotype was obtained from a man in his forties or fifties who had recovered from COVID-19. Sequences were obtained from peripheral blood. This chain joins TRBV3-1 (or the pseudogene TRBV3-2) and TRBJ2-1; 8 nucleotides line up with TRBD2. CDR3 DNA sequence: TGTGCCAGCAGCCAAGGCCGGACTAGCTCGAAGTTCTTC. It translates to CASSQGRTSSKFF.